Following are 30 T cell receptor beta chains from one sample sequenced in a study of vaccination and CD4 T cells after COVID-19. Documented treatment: roughly 10-day PBMC culture with coronavirus spike peptide pools or control peptides (ViraFEST assay). The assay that was used to sequence DNA from cultured CD4+ T cells was the Oncomine TCR Beta short-read assay. MiXCR was run by TCRdb on the PCR reads, yielding one entry per CDR3 protein. The profile shows around 15,000 distinct CDR3 sequences, roughly 50% of them singletons. Their antigens are not known. Sequences were obtained from CD4+ T cells from blood, cultured in vitro. These receptors were obtained from a human donor who had recovered from COVID-19.

The gene calls are TRBV7-2 and TRBJ1-4; 7 nucleotides line up with TRBD1. The CDR3 has 13 residues. CDR1 is SGHTA and CDR2 is FQGNSA in the germline V gene. Losses at the gene ends were 3 bases for V and 6 bases for J; bases not matched to a gene: 1. The CDR3 loop is CASSLTGYEKLFF. CDR3 in DNA: TGTGCCAGCAGCTTGACAGGGTATGAAAAACTGTTTTTT.

The rearrangement uses TRBV27 and TRBJ2-1; 7 nucleotides line up with TRBD2. Germline trimming cut 5 bases from V and 7 bases from J; bases unmatched to any gene: 14. This CDR3 comprises 16 residues. The germline CDR1 and CDR2 sequences are MNHEY and SMNVEV (reference sequence). This chain's CDR3 is CASSPGIGGSFNEQFF. CDR3 nucleotides: TGTGCCAGCAGTCCCGGTATCGGCGGGAGTTTTAATGAGCAGTTCTTC.

The rearrangement links TRBV28 to TRBJ1-2; TRBD1 agrees at 9 bases. Germline CDR1 reads MDHEN; CDR2 reads SYDVKM. J gave up 8 bases and V 8 bases, and 15 bases lay outside the gene matches. This CDR3 is built from 15 residues. This CDR3 is CASLYLTGQGFGYTF. CDR3 DNA: TGTGCCAGCCTCTATCTTACGGGACAGGGTTTCGGCTACACCTTC.

This clonotype has just a few counts. This sequence joins TRBV11-2 and TRBJ2-3, with a tentative D call TRBD1 (5 bases). V lost 3 bases, J lost 0 bases, and 10 bases lay in between. Germline V gives CDR1 SGHAT, CDR2 FQNNGV. There are 15 residues in the CDR3. As DNA, the CDR3 is TGTGCCAGCAGCTTGGACATTTGGAGCACAGATACGCAGTATTTT. Translating gives CASSLDIWSTDTQYF. Full variable domain (rest looked up from reference TRBV11-2 and TRBJ2-3): EAGVAQSPRYKIIEKRQSVAFWCNPISGHATLYWYQQILGQGPKLLIQFQNNGVVDDSQLPKDRFSAERLKGVDSTLKIQPAKLEDSAVYLCASSLDIWSTDTQYFGPGTRLTVL.

The chain has TRBV20-1 and TRBJ2-3; no reliable D call. CDR3 size: 13 residues. Trimming cost V 1 base and J 2 bases, with 7 bases left between them. Germline-derived CDR1 and CDR2 are DFQATT and SNEGSKA (reference sequence). CDR3 protein: CSARASFTDTQYF. In nucleotides, the CDR3 is TGCAGTGCTAGAGCCAGCTTCACAGATACGCAGTATTTT.

CDR3 sequence: CASSERGPHTGELFF. The CDR3 nucleotides are TGTGCCAGCAGTGAAAGGGGGCCCCACACCGGGGAGCTGTTTTTT. V usage is TRBV2 and J usage is TRBJ2-2; TRBD1 aligns across 7 bases. The germline gives CDR1 SNHLY, CDR2 FYNNEI. The CDR3 has 15 residues. The ends lost 2 bases at V and 3 bases at J; junction bases unmatched: 3.

The genes are TRBV21-1 and TRBJ2-1; the D call of TRBD2 is as the table states it, not checked on the DNA. TRBV21-1 is a pseudogene locus. CDR3 length equals 18 residues. CDR3 protein: CASSKGTSGSRSYNEQFF. The CDR3, as DNA: TGTGCCAGCAGCAAAGGCACTAGCGGGAGTAGGTCCTACAATGAGCAGTTCTTC.

This clonotype was picked up a small number of times. CDR3 region: CASSSTPGTGLQQYF. As DNA, the CDR3 is TGTGCCAGCAGCTCCACTCCGGGGACAGGGCTTCAGCAGTACTTC. The rearrangement joins TRBV7-8 to TRBJ2-7; 9 nucleotides line up with TRBD1. The CDR3 spans 15 residues. Germline trimming cut 4 bases from V and 8 bases from J; bases unmatched to any gene: 12. Germline V gives CDR1 SGHVS, CDR2 FQNEAQ.

This clonotype turned up a few times. The chain uses TRBV19 and TRBJ1-2; D is unclear. Trimming stripped 0 bases from V and 4 bases from J, with 18 bases between. Germline CDR1 reads LNHDA; CDR2 reads SQIVND (reference sequence). There are 17 residues in the CDR3. The CDR3 bases are TGTGCCAGTAGTATAGAGCACAGTCTTGTAATGTCCTATGGCTACACCTTC. Protein: CASSIEHSLVMSYGYTF.

This clonotype is medium-sized by share. V usage is TRBV19 and J usage is TRBJ2-2, with 7 bases lining up with TRBD2. The germline gives CDR1 LNHDA, CDR2 SQIVND (reference sequence). J was trimmed by 4 bases and V by 3 bases; bases with no gene match: 11. The CDR3 has 17 residues. The CDR3 bases are TGTGCCAGTAGTATTGGGAGGGGCAGGGTAGGCACCGGGGAGCTGTTTTTT. This sequence encodes CASSIGRGRVGTGELFF.

This clonotype was counted only a few times. The chain employs TRBV27 and TRBJ2-5; TRBD1 might be the D (6 bases). Germline CDR1 MNHEY, CDR2 SMNVEV (reference sequence). The CDR3 has 15 residues. V shed 5 bases and J shed 4 bases, with 17 bases lying between them. The CDR3 reads CASSRLQGGAETQYF. The CDR3 nucleotides are TGTGCCAGCAGTCGCCTCCAAGGGGGAGCAGAGACCCAGTACTTC.

This clonotype was detected only a few times. At one end, the junction sequence differs from germline, possibly due to a read error. The chain uses TRBV6-1 and TRBJ1-5, with a possible D match to TRBD1 (6 bases). This CDR3 has 15 amino acids. Germline CDR1 reads MNHNS; CDR2 reads SASEGT. CDR3 loop: CASREGQLWDQPQHF. The CDR3 nucleotides are TGTGCCAGCAGAGAAGGACAGCTTTGGGATCAGCCCCAGCATTTT.

The chain links TRBV7-6 to TRBJ2-1, with D maybe TRBD2 (6 bases). The V gene's germline CDR1 is SGHVS and CDR2 FNYEAQ. This CDR3 region has 16 residues. With 4 bases removed from V and 0 bases from J, the gap between germline ends came to 13 bases. This chain's CDR3 is CASSSRAGISYNEQFF. In nucleotides, the CDR3 is TGTGCCAGCAGCTCTAGGGCGGGGATCTCCTACAATGAGCAGTTCTTC.

The chain links TRBV6-1 to TRBJ2-1; no clear D gene. The V gene lost 5 bases and the J gene lost 4 bases, with 9 bases spanning the gap. This CDR3 region has 13 residues. CDR1 and CDR2 (germline): MNHNS, SASEGT. In DNA, the CDR3 is TGTGCCAGCAGTCCTGGCCCGTACAATGAGCAGTTCTTC. It translates to CASSPGPYNEQFF.

This clonotype showed up just once. V usage is TRBV5-1 and J usage is TRBJ2-2; D is unresolved. The V gene's germline CDR1 is SGHRS and CDR2 YFSETQ. There are 14 residues in the CDR3. V was cut by 4 bases and J by 0 bases, with 7 bases left in between. CDR3 sequence (DNA): TGCGCCAGCAGCCCCCTAACGAACACCGGGGAGCTGTTTTTT. Protein product: CASSPLTNTGELFF.

The CDR3 DNA is TGTGCCAGCAGCGTCCTAGTCCCCTCCTACAATGAGCAGTTCTTC. This sequence encodes CASSVLVPSYNEQFF. The J gene is TRBJ2-1, the V gene TRBV5-4; no clear D gene. The V end was cut by 4 bases, the J end by 0 bases, with 11 bases between. Germline assignment: CDR1 SGHNT and CDR2 YYREEE (reference sequence). The CDR3 is 15 residues long.

The J gene is TRBJ2-3, the V gene TRBV29-1; 8 bases line up with TRBD1. CDR1 is SQVTM and CDR2 is ANQGSEA in the germline V gene. CDR3 size: 15 residues. V was pared by 3 bases and J by 0 bases, with 5 bases of the junction left unmatched. The CDR3 DNA reads as TGCAGCGTTGACTTGACAGGGGCTAGCACAGATACGCAGTATTTT. Translating it yields CSVDLTGASTDTQYF.

This sequence joins TRBV28 and TRBJ1-2, with D tentatively TRBD1 (5 bases). CDR3 length: 13 amino acids. The germline V gene encodes CDR1 MDHEN and CDR2 SYDVKM. Trimming pared 5 bases from V and 4 bases from J, leaving 11 bases between. CDR3 in amino acids: CASSPGKAYGYTF. CDR3 in DNA: TGTGCCAGCAGTCCAGGGAAGGCCTATGGCTACACCTTC.

This chain uses TRBV10-2 with TRBJ1-5; 8 positions match TRBD1. The germline V gene encodes CDR1 WSHSY and CDR2 SAAADI. The CDR3 totals 13 residues. Unmatched junction bases numbered 3, after V lost 4 bases and J lost 7 bases. As DNA, the CDR3 is TGCGCCAGCAGTGGGGCAGGGGGCCAGCCCCAGCATTTT. It codes for CASSGAGGQPQHF.

The chain couples TRBV5-4 to TRBJ2-1, with 8 bases that match TRBD2. The CDR3 is 17 residues long. The J segment lost 4 bases and the V segment lost 4 bases, leaving 13 bases of the junction unmatched. Per the germline V gene, CDR1 is SGHNT and CDR2 is YYREEE (reference sequence). Here the CDR3 DNA reads TGTGCCAGCAGCGGATTATTATCTAGCGGGCCTTACAATGAGCAGTTCTTC. Translating it yields CASSGLLSSGPYNEQFF.

The rearrangement links TRBV28 to TRBJ2-7, with D uncertain. The V and J ends lost 6 bases and 3 bases respectively, with 18 bases between them. CDR1 MDHEN and CDR2 SYDVKM come from the germline V gene. This CDR3 spans 15 amino acids. CDR3 amino acids: CASRSIGAGFYEQYF. The CDR3 DNA follows: TGTGCCAGCAGATCCATCGGAGCCGGTTTCTACGAGCAGTACTTC.

V usage is TRBV7-2 and J usage is TRBJ1-1; D is uncertain. In germline, CDR1 is SGHTA, CDR2 FQGNSA. The CDR3 has 15 residues. The V and J ends lost 1 base and 1 base respectively, with 10 bases between them. CDR3 protein: CASSLDPGKNTEAFF. For the CDR3, the DNA is TGTGCCAGCAGCTTAGACCCGGGAAAGAACACTGAAGCTTTCTTT.

V and J are TRBV7-8 and TRBJ2-2; 7 bases are a match to TRBD1. The V gene's germline CDR1 is SGHVS and CDR2 FQNEAQ. The CDR3 consists of 12 residues. With V trimmed by 5 bases and J by 13 bases, 7 bases remained unmatched. CDR3 DNA: TGTGCCAGCAGCCCAAGACAGGGAAGGCTGTTTTTT. Protein: CASSPRQGRLFF.

Details on this clonotype: The junction departs from the called germline gene at one end, perhaps through a read error. The chain has TRBV7-7 and TRBJ2-7; D perhaps matches TRBD2 (5 bases). The germline gives CDR1 SSHAT, CDR2 FNYEAQ (reference sequence). This CDR3 contains 15 residues. CDR3 in DNA: TGTGCCAGAAGCTTAGGCGGCCCGGGGTCCTACGAGCAGTACTTC. This encodes CARSLGGPGSYEQYF.

The J gene is TRBJ1-5, the V gene TRBV4-1; possible D gene TRBD1, 6 bases. The CDR3 spans 15 residues. Trimming cost V 3 bases and J 4 bases, with 13 bases left between them. The germline V gene has CDR1 MGHRA and CDR2 YSYEKL. CDR3 protein: CASSHPGTLNQPQHF. CDR3 DNA sequence: TGCGCCAGCAGCCACCCCGGGACATTAAATCAGCCCCAGCATTTT.

This chain links TRBV7-2 with TRBJ2-1; no reliable D call. From germline, CDR1 is SGHTA and CDR2 FQGNSA. The germline V and J ends were trimmed by 5 bases and 3 bases, with 14 bases remaining between them. The CDR3 extends over 15 amino acids. CDR3 loop: CASSRQRDYYNEQFF. As DNA, the CDR3 is TGTGCCAGCAGCCGGCAAAGGGATTACTACAATGAGCAGTTCTTC.

The V call is TRBV19, the J call TRBJ2-7, with D tentatively TRBD1 (6 bases). Germline CDR1 and CDR2: LNHDA and SQIVND (reference sequence). V was clipped by 6 bases and J by 4 bases, with 22 bases between them. CDR3 size: 16 residues. The CDR3 DNA reads TGTGCCAGTAGCCTTTCAGGGGTTGTGGGCATATACGAGCAGTACTTC. This encodes CASSLSGVVGIYEQYF.

This clonotype was detected a few times. The chain uses TRBV7-2 and TRBJ1-6, with a weak D call TRBD1 (6 bases). V lost 2 bases and J lost 6, with 23 bases in between. Germline-derived CDR1 and CDR2 are SGHTA and FQGNSA. CDR3 size: 19 residues. CDR3 nucleotides: TGTGCCAGCAGCTTACTGGGGGCGCCTGTGCCAAGACCTAATTCACCCCTCCACTTT. This translates into CASSLLGAPVPRPNSPLHF.

This clonotype occurred once. The chain carries TRBV11-2 and TRBJ2-3; the match to TRBD1 covers 8 bases. Germline V CDR1 and CDR2: SGHAT, FQNNGV. The CDR3 is 14 amino acids. V shed 2 bases and J 4 bases; nucleotides not matched to a gene: 2. This CDR3 reads CASSLKQGADTQYF. CDR3 sequence (DNA): TGTGCCAGCAGCTTAAAACAGGGGGCAGATACGCAGTATTTT.

The chain recombines TRBV20-1 with TRBJ2-3; TRBD2 matches 9 bases. The ends lost 4 bases at V and 8 bases at J; junction bases unmatched: 10. In germline, CDR1 is DFQATT, CDR2 SNEGSKA (reference sequence). The CDR3 is 14 amino acids. CDR3 bases: TGCAGTGCTAAAGGAGCTAGCGGGATCGGTACGCAGTATTTT. As protein: CSAKGASGIGTQYF.